The T cell receptor (beta chain) under discussion was sequenced for a study of PD-L1 blockade in urothelial cancer (dated by TCRdb to 2016 to 2017). Regarding the research as a whole: All patients started therapy around 2014 and received atezolizumab 1,200 mg intravenously every 3 weeks. Pretreatment blood TCR-seq was available for 27 to 30 patients, at least one posttreatment blood collection was obtained for 25 or so patients, and tumor TCR-seq was available for 25 or so patients. Durable clinical benefit was achieved by nine patients but not by the remaining 20. In the same patients, whole exome sequencing and RNA sequencing of pretreatment tumors were performed in addition to TCR sequencing. An ECOG performance status of 0 or 1 was recorded for the patients, and 0 to 3 prior chemotherapy regimens had been received by the patients. Blood samples yielded a median of roughly 150,000 T cells and roughly 83,000 unique TCRs, with median clonality 0.080. Blood samples were analyzed at 3 weeks after treatment start (second dose) and at 6 weeks after treatment start. Pretreatment tumor samples and matched peripheral blood, collected serially before and after atezolizumab treatment, underwent TCR sequencing. Progression-free survival longer than 6 months counted as durable clinical benefit, and TCR features were additionally tested against both progression-free and overall survival. Somatic, immune and clinical correlates of response to PD-L1 blockade with atezolizumab in urothelial cancer were the focus of an exploratory multi-omic analysis. About 85% of the roughly 29 patients were identified as males with urothelial cancer of bladder origin, and a prior smoking history was reported by 18 of 29 patients. Broader findings and caveats from the paper: At 3 weeks after the start of treatment, tumor-associated TCR clones in peripheral blood had expanded more in patients with durable benefit (n ≈ 23, p = 0.022). Improved progression-free and overall survival was associated with having pretreatment peripheral blood TCR clonality below the median. Because of the small sample size (n ≈ 30) and the many exploratory analyses performed, the results are intended to be regarded as hypothesis-generating.

What this sample's time point label stands for: pretreatment peripheral blood. A total of about 31 patients with locally advanced or metastatic urothelial carcinoma, treated at Memorial Sloan Kettering on a trial protocol, made up the cohort. Peripheral blood mononuclear cells were collected from each patient pretreatment and during treatment, giving between 1 and 8 total time points per patient. The Qiagen DNeasy Blood extraction kit was used to purify genomic DNA from total PBMCs and from tumor samples. Collected pretreatment and during treatment, PBMCs were isolated and stored as previously described. Note on this clone: There is no known antigen for this receptor. No base qualities exist here, and no much larger clone lies one base off it.

To estimate absolute template abundance from read counts, synthetic TCR analog templates were spiked into each PCR. The immunoSEQ assay used bias-controlled V and J gene primers to amplify TCRbeta CDR3 regions from genomic DNA. Sequencing of rearranged TCRbeta segments was performed at approximately 20X coverage. The source study handled its data this way. Sequencing errors were corrected by clustering and CDR3s were annotated against IMGT to assign V, D and J genes. Out-of-frame and stop-codon sequences were excluded, and only productive TCRbeta rearrangements were used in downstream analyses. Clonality was computed as one minus Shannon entropy normalized by the log of the number of unique productive sequences. Fisher's exact test with Benjamini-Hochberg correction, using a cutoff of adjusted p below 0.01, was how clones that differed between time points or between blood and tumor were identified. Sourced from immuneACCESS, this table was stored by TCRdb with only in-frame sequences that have V and J called. A share of the clones is absent; for the studies checked, an unresolved V gene accounts for under half, and the remainder has no known explanation. That table gives V, J and clone size, and the DNA gave D and trimming. The sample table shows under 70,000 clones, and 65% to 90% are seen once. The top ten hold less than 20% of the sample.

Cut back by 2 bases and 0 bases, the V and J ends lie 7 bases apart. The CDR3 sequence holds 15 residues, the cysteine and phenylalanine included. Only the CDR3 part of the read is kept: 45 bases, read in frame from the first base. CDR1 and CDR2 are drawn from the germline V gene: SGHAT, FQNNGV. The rearrangement joined TRBV11-2 to TRBJ2-2, with the D gene call left open. Source: PBMCs, taken around atezolizumab (anti-PD-L1) treatment. The TCR was taken from a man between 65 and 79 years old with urothelial cancer. The base sequence is TGTGCCAGCAGCTTATTCGCAGCGAACACCGGGGAGCTGTTTTTT. Its protein is CASSLFAANTGELFF. The CDR3, completed at both ends by the reference TRBV11-2 and TRBJ2-2 genes, gives the full variable domain EAGVAQSPRYKIIEKRQSVAFWCNPISGHATLYWYQQILGQGPKLLIQFQNNGVVDDSQLPKDRFSAERLKGVDSTLKIQPAKLEDSAVYLCASSLFAANTGELFFGEGSRLTVL.